A single sample gave rise to the 32 T cell receptor beta chains below, sequenced in a study of T cell responses to AZD1222 COVID-19 vaccine. Measured with immunoSEQ multiplex PCR; TCRdb has only the in-frame clones, and not every one. In the table there are under 35,000 clones, about 88% of which are singletons. The sequencing here drew on peripheral blood, taken on day 0 of AZD1222 vaccination. All receptors come from an adult in good health.

The chain has TRBV6-5 and TRBJ2-5; 7 bases map to TRBD1. Germline V CDR1 and CDR2: MNHEY, SVGAGI. Trimming took 5 bases from V and 2 from J; bases not matched to a gene: 8. The CDR3 loop spans 15 amino acids. CDR3 residues: CASSTGTDNQETQYF. In DNA form, the CDR3 reads TGTGCCAGCAGTACCGGGACAGATAATCAAGAGACCCAGTACTTC.

A word on this clone: This CDR3 is also generated by other DNA sequences in the sample. This chain joins TRBV20-1 and TRBJ1-3; no clear D gene. The CDR3 runs to 11 residues. Trimming stripped 6 bases from V and 1 base from J, with 4 bases between. Per germline, CDR1 DFQATT and CDR2 SNEGSKA (reference sequence). The CDR3 region is CSALSGNTIYF. For the CDR3, the DNA is TGCAGTGCCCTTTCTGGAAACACCATATATTTT.

The rearrangement joins TRBV6-6 to TRBJ1-6; D not resolved. The germline V gene has CDR1 MNHNY and CDR2 SVGAGI (reference sequence). This CDR3 comprises 13 residues. V lost 8 bases and J 6 bases, leaving 11 bases between the germline ends. The CDR3 here is CASGYTANSPLHF. Here the CDR3 DNA reads TGTGCCAGCGGGTATACAGCTAATTCACCCCTCCACTTT.

The chain links TRBV7-8 to TRBJ2-1; perhaps TRBD2 as D (5 bases). Deletions cut 0 bases from V and 7 bases from J, with 13 bases between. The CDR3 spans 15 residues. CDR1 SGHVS and CDR2 FQNEAQ come from the germline V gene. CDR3 protein: CASSLALAPLNEQFF. The CDR3 DNA follows: TGTGCCAGCAGCTTAGCGTTAGCGCCTCTTAATGAGCAGTTCTTC.

The CDR3 nucleotides read TGTGCCAGCAGCTTTGGAGGGGTCTACTACGAGCAGTACTTC. Protein: CASSFGGVYYEQYF. The chain is built from TRBV11-1 and TRBJ2-7; D might be TRBD2 (6 bases). V lost 3 bases, J lost 3 bases, and 12 bases lay in between. CDR3 length equals 14 residues. Germline V gene data show CDR1 as SGHAT and CDR2 as FQDESV (reference sequence).

The chain links TRBV19 to TRBJ1-4, with D perhaps matching TRBD1 (5 bases). The CDR3 contains 14 residues. Germline V gene data show CDR1 as LNHDA and CDR2 as SQIVND (reference sequence). Trimming removed 7 bases at V and 2 bases at J, with 11 bases between. The CDR3 sequence: CASNLGRTNEKLFF. CDR3 DNA: TGTGCCAGTAATTTGGGGCGGACTAATGAAAAACTGTTTTTT. The entire variable domain, with the rest obtained from reference TRBV19 and TRBJ1-4, is as follows: DGGITQSPKYLFRKEGQNVTLSCEQNLNHDAMYWYRQDPGQGLRLIYYSQIVNDFQKGDIAEGYSVSREKKESFPLTVTSAQKNPTAFYLCASNLGRTNEKLFFGSGTQLSVL.

This clone was counted only a few times. This chain links TRBV4-3 with TRBJ1-6; tentatively, D is TRBD1 (5 bases). With 0 bases removed from V and 10 bases from J, the gap between germline ends came to 13 bases. Germline values: CDR1 LGHNA, CDR2 YSLEER. The CDR3 extends over 15 amino acids. The CDR3 DNA reads TGCGCCAGCAGCCAAGATAAGGAGAGGGGATCACCCCTCCACTTT. Translating it yields CASSQDKERGSPLHF.

The V gene is TRBV2, the J gene TRBJ2-7; no reliable D call. The CDR3 spans 15 residues. The germline V gene encodes CDR1 SNHLY and CDR2 FYNNEI. Between the trimmed V and J ends, which lost 2 bases and 2 bases, there was a span of 13 bases. CDR3 region: CASSELPSAAYEQYF. CDR3 DNA sequence: TGTGCCAGCAGTGAATTACCCTCCGCGGCCTACGAGCAGTACTTC.

This clone was counted a few times. This chain connects TRBV6-2 or TRBV6-3 to TRBJ1-1; D not resolved. Germline V gene sequence: CDR1 MNHEY, CDR2 SVGEGT. Trimming took off 6 bases at V and 1 base at J, with 9 bases between the two ends. The CDR3 extends over 13 amino acids. This chain's CDR3 is CASSLRENTEAFF. The CDR3, as DNA: TGTGCCAGCAGCCTACGGGAGAACACTGAAGCTTTCTTT.

The chain recombines TRBV9 with TRBJ2-7; D is undetermined. The CDR3 is 15 residues long. Trimming took off 0 bases at V and 0 bases at J, with 10 bases between the two ends. Germline values: CDR1 SGDLS, CDR2 YYNGEE. CDR3: CASSVGVLSSYEQYF. CDR3 bases: TGTGCCAGCAGCGTAGGTGTCTTAAGCTCCTACGAGCAGTACTTC.

This chain joins TRBV19 and TRBJ1-3; possible D gene TRBD1, 5 bases. The CDR3 spans 14 residues. The ends were cut back, 6 bases at V and 7 bases at J, with 16 bases in the middle. Per germline, CDR1 LNHDA and CDR2 SQIVND (reference sequence). In nucleotides, the CDR3 is TGTGCCAGTAGACCCGGGACCCGTGGGAACACCATATATTTT. Translation gives CASRPGTRGNTIYF.

This clone turned up a few times. The chain links TRBV10-2 to TRBJ2-5; D is uncertain. Germline values: CDR1 WSHSY, CDR2 SAAADI. The CDR3 is 15 amino acids. The V end was cut by 2 bases, the J end by 0 bases, with 10 bases between. The CDR3 loop reads CASSEAGMYQETQYF. The CDR3 coding sequence is TGCGCCAGCAGTGAGGCTGGGATGTACCAAGAGACCCAGTACTTC.

The chain uses TRBV10-2 and TRBJ2-5; no clear D gene. Deletions cut 8 bases from V and 4 bases from J, with 5 bases between. Per the germline V gene, CDR1 is WSHSY and CDR2 is SAAADI. This CDR3 has 10 amino acids. CDR3 bases: TGCGCCAGCGGCGCAGAGACCCAGTACTTC. Protein sequence: CASGAETQYF.

This clone was detected once. The chain has TRBV5-5 and TRBJ1-2, with D possibly being TRBD1 (5 bases). The CDR3 runs to 15 residues. Trimming pared 0 bases from V and 5 bases from J, leaving 14 bases between. Germline CDR1 reads SGHKS; CDR2 reads YYEKEE (reference sequence). Here the CDR3 reads CASSLGAGSGYGYTF. The DNA of the CDR3 is TGTGCCAGCAGCTTGGGGGCAGGGTCGGGGTATGGCTACACCTTC.

The V and J genes are TRBV18 and TRBJ2-2, with unresolved D. CDR1 is KGHSH, CDR2 LQKENI, per germline. Trimming took 3 bases from V and 7 from J, leaving 18 bases between them. The CDR3 is 16 amino acids. As DNA, the CDR3 is TGTGCCAGCTCACCCGCCAGCGTGAGGAATCACGGGGAGCTGTTTTTT. This translates into CASSPASVRNHGELFF.

This chain joins TRBV28 and TRBJ1-1; the D is unclear. Trimming stripped 3 bases from V and 1 base from J, with 9 bases between. The CDR3 is made up of 14 amino acids. Looked up from germline, CDR1 is MDHEN and CDR2 is SYDVKM. The CDR3 DNA follows: TGTGCCAGCAGTTTCCGGGTAGGGAACACTGAAGCTTTCTTT. Amino acids: CASSFRVGNTEAFF.

This clone has a single count. This chain links TRBV3-1 (or the pseudogene TRBV3-2) with TRBJ2-1; TRBD2 aligns across 9 bases. The CDR3 length is 15 residues. Germline V CDR1 and CDR2: LGHDT, YNNKEL (reference sequence). The ends lost 0 bases at V and 15 bases at J; junction bases unmatched: 12. This CDR3 reads CASSQDTSGRRPRFF. As DNA, the CDR3 is TGTGCCAGCAGCCAAGATACGAGCGGGAGGAGGCCACGGTTCTTC.

The chain recombines TRBV11-2 with TRBJ1-2; the match to TRBD1 covers 8 bases. CDR3 length: 14 residues. Trimming removed 5 bases from V and 2 bases from J; junction bases left unmatched: 4. The germline V gene encodes CDR1 SGHAT and CDR2 FQNNGV. DNA for the CDR3: TGTGCCAGCAGCCAGGACAGGGCGAACTATGGCTACACCTTC. Translation gives CASSQDRANYGYTF.

This clone has a single count. This sequence joins TRBV5-4 and TRBJ2-1; 8 bases are a match to TRBD1. The germline V gene encodes CDR1 SGHNT and CDR2 YYREEE (reference sequence). V shed 4 bases and J 3 bases; nucleotides not matched to a gene: 12. The CDR3 covers 17 residues. The CDR3 sequence: CASSRPIGQGGYNEQFF. The CDR3 nucleotides read TGTGCCAGCAGCCGACCGATCGGACAGGGAGGCTACAATGAGCAGTTCTTC. Supplemented by reference TRBV5-4 and TRBJ2-1, the full variable domain reads ETGVTQSPTHLIKTRGQQVTLRCSSQSGHNTVSWYQQALGQGPQFIFQYYREEENGRGNFPPRFSGLQFPNYSSELNVNALELDDSALYLCASSRPIGQGGYNEQFFGPGTRLTVL.

The chain recombines TRBV27 with TRBJ1-1; no reliable D call. V lost 6 bases to trimming and J lost 4 bases, with 21 bases between them. Per germline, CDR1 MNHEY and CDR2 SMNVEV (reference sequence). The CDR3 consists of 16 residues. The CDR3: CASSPWASIESTEAFF. The CDR3, as DNA: TGTGCCAGCAGCCCCTGGGCCTCCATCGAGAGCACTGAAGCTTTCTTT.

V and J are TRBV30 and TRBJ2-7; 9 bases agree with TRBD2. The CDR3 extends over 12 amino acids. Germline V gene data show CDR1 as GTSNPN and CDR2 as SVGIG (reference sequence). The V gene end was trimmed by 5 bases and the J gene end by 4 bases; junction bases not matched to a gene: 3. CDR3 loop: CAWSSGKYEQYF. DNA for the CDR3: TGTGCCTGGTCTAGCGGGAAGTACGAGCAGTACTTC. Variable domain in full (rest from reference TRBV30 and TRBJ2-7): SQTIHQWPATLVQPVGSPLSLECTVEGTSNPNLYWYRQAAGRGLQLLFYSVGIGQISSEVPQNLSASRPQDRQFILSSKKLLLSDSGFYLCAWSSGKYEQYFGPGTRLTVT.

The chain couples TRBV5-1 to TRBJ1-3; no clear D gene. The germline gives CDR1 SGHRS, CDR2 YFSETQ. The ends were cut back, 1 base at V and 2 bases at J, with 10 bases in the middle. There are 15 residues in the CDR3. CDR3 protein: CASSLSGETGNTIYF. CDR3 nucleotide sequence: TGCGCCAGCAGCTTGTCTGGGGAAACTGGAAACACCATATATTTT.

The chain combines TRBV3-1 (or the pseudogene TRBV3-2) with TRBJ1-1; the D gene is possibly TRBD1 (6 bases). V was pared by 5 bases and J by 1 base, with 8 bases between. The CDR3 spans 13 residues. Germline lookup yields CDR1 LGHDT and CDR2 YNNKEL (reference sequence). The CDR3 region is CASSTTGNTEAFF. The CDR3 DNA reads as TGTGCCAGCAGCACGACAGGGAACACTGAAGCTTTCTTT.

This clone showed up just once. V usage is TRBV6-5 and J usage is TRBJ1-2; 8 bases map to TRBD1. The CDR3 has 14 residues. The ends lost 5 bases at V and 4 bases at J; junction bases unmatched: 6. Germline-derived CDR1 and CDR2 are MNHEY and SVGAGI. CDR3 sequence reads: CASSRTGGTYGYTF. The CDR3 DNA reads as TGTGCCAGCAGTCGTACAGGGGGTACCTATGGCTACACCTTC.

V gene TRBV7-3 combines with J gene TRBJ2-1, with 8 bases that match TRBD1. Trimming at V came to 2 bases and at J to 2 bases, leaving 2 bases not matched to a gene. CDR1 is SGHTA and CDR2 is FQGTGA in the germline V gene. The CDR3 contains 15 residues. CDR3 region: CASSLDRGPYNEQFF. In nucleotides, the CDR3 is TGTGCCAGCAGCTTAGACAGGGGCCCCTACAATGAGCAGTTCTTC.

This sequence joins TRBV3-1 (or the pseudogene TRBV3-2) and TRBJ1-4; D not certain. Per the germline V gene, CDR1 is LGHDT and CDR2 is YNNKEL (reference sequence). The CDR3 has 14 residues. The ends were cut back, 4 bases at V and 2 bases at J, with 8 bases in the middle. This chain's CDR3 is CASSPTRTNEKLFF. The DNA for the CDR3 is TGTGCCAGCAGCCCCACACGGACTAATGAAAAACTGTTTTTT.

This chain joins TRBV7-9 and TRBJ2-7; D unresolved. Germline-derived CDR1 and CDR2 are SEHNR and FQNEAQ (reference sequence). Trimming took off 7 bases at V and 6 bases at J, with 13 bases between the two ends. The CDR3 consists of 12 residues. The CDR3 region has the DNA TGTGCCAGCATGGGTCTATCCCTCGAGCAGTACTTC. Protein: CASMGLSLEQYF.

The chain uses TRBV7-2 and TRBJ2-1, with TRBD2 matching over 8 bases. The length of the CDR3 is 13 residues. The V segment lost 4 bases and the J segment 7 bases; nucleotides outside the gene matches: 3. Germline CDR1 reads SGHTA; CDR2 reads FQGNSA. CDR3 DNA sequence: TGTGCCAGCAGCTCTAGCGGGCTGAATGAGCAGTTCTTC. Translating it yields CASSSSGLNEQFF.

A few counts support this clone. J is TRBJ2-7 and V is TRBV7-3; TRBD2 matches 7 bases. This CDR3 has 14 amino acids. From germline, CDR1 is SGHTA and CDR2 FQGTGA. With 5 bases clipped from V and 2 bases from J, the junction kept 6 bases outside the gene matches. CDR3: CASSPAGTTYEQYF. DNA of the CDR3: TGTGCCAGCAGCCCCGCCGGGACTACCTACGAGCAGTACTTC.

The chain employs TRBV7-2 and TRBJ1-6, with TRBD1 matching over 9 bases. This CDR3 contains 14 residues. Germline trimming cut 5 bases from V and 9 bases from J; bases unmatched to any gene: 5. The germline V gene has CDR1 SGHTA and CDR2 FQGNSA. CDR3 protein: CASSPTGGSSPLHF. The CDR3 DNA sequence: TGTGCCAGCAGCCCTACAGGGGGCAGTTCACCCCTCCACTTT.

The chain employs TRBV5-4 and TRBJ1-2; possibly TRBD1 for D (6 bases). CDR3 length equals 14 residues. V lost 7 bases to trimming and J lost 7 bases, with 20 bases between them. Germline-derived CDR1 and CDR2 are SGHNT and YYREEE (reference sequence). CDR3 sequence (DNA): TGTGCCAGCGCCCCACGGCAGGGGATTGGTGGCTACACCTTC. It translates to CASAPRQGIGGYTF.

The chain joins TRBV11-2 to TRBJ1-4, with 8 bases matching TRBD1. The junction had 8 bases not matched to a gene; V was cut back by 6 bases and J by 8 bases. The CDR3 totals 14 residues. The germline gives CDR1 SGHAT, CDR2 FQNNGV. For the CDR3, the DNA is TGTGCCAGCAGTCCAGGGGGCCAGGCGGAAAAACTGTTTTTT. Amino acid sequence: CASSPGGQAEKLFF.